These 23 T cell receptor beta chains came from one sample sequenced in a study of cytomegalovirus exposure and HLA in healthy donors. PCR was performed using 60 Vbeta and 13 Jbeta primers. TCRdb's table, derived via immunoSEQ multiplex PCR, lists solely in-frame clones and lacks some. The sample has roughly 100,000 clones; over 9.5% are singletons. Sequencing input: PBMCs. The origin of the receptors is a man aged 40-49 years in good health and CMV-seropositive.

This chain joins TRBV30 and TRBJ2-1, with 11 nucleotides matching TRBD2. V lost 3 bases to trimming and J lost 0 bases; unmatched junction nucleotides: 1. Germline lookup yields CDR1 GTSNPN and CDR2 SVGIG (reference sequence). This CDR3 spans 15 amino acids. CDR3 coding DNA: TGTGCCTGGAGCGGACTAGCGGGCTCCTACAATGAGCAGTTCTTC. It translates to CAWSGLAGSYNEQFF.

In its sample, this clone was seen a few times. The rearrangement joins TRBV30 to TRBJ1-3; D remains unclear. Between the trimmed V and J ends, which lost 8 bases and 0 bases, there was a span of 11 bases. The CDR3 totals 13 residues. Per germline, CDR1 GTSNPN and CDR2 SVGIG (reference sequence). CDR3 nucleotide sequence: TGTGCCGTGGGCTCCGTCTCTGGAAACACCATATATTTT. This encodes CAVGSVSGNTIYF.

The J gene is TRBJ2-7, the V gene TRBV4-1; 9 bases are a match to TRBD2. The CDR3 has 14 residues. Germline CDR1 and CDR2: MGHRA and YSYEKL. The J segment lost 2 bases and the V segment lost 2 bases, leaving 1 base of the junction unmatched. The CDR3 region is CASSQQREAYEQYF. The DNA for the CDR3 is TGCGCCAGCAGCCAACAGCGGGAGGCCTACGAGCAGTACTTC.

The rearrangement joins TRBV7-2 to TRBJ2-1; 7 bases line up with TRBD2. The germline CDR1 and CDR2 sequences are SGHTA and FQGNSA. The CDR3 is 15 residues long. Trimming cost V 0 bases and J 4 bases; bases outside gene matches: 3. The CDR3 region has the DNA TGTGCCAGCAGCTTAGCGGGAGGGATTTACAATGAGCAGTTCTTC. Protein: CASSLAGGIYNEQFF.

CDR3 sequence (DNA): TGTGCCAGCAGCGTAGGACAGGGGAGGAATGAGCAGTTCTTC. It yields the protein CASSVGQGRNEQFF. The gene calls are TRBV9 and TRBJ2-1; 8 positions match TRBD1. Germline-derived CDR1 and CDR2 are SGDLS and YYNGEE. This CDR3 region has 14 residues. The V and J ends lost 0 bases and 7 bases, in that order; junction bases with no gene match: 3.

This clone was observed many times. This chain joins TRBV19 and TRBJ1-4, with D maybe TRBD1 (6 bases). This CDR3 has 16 residues. The V and J ends lost 7 bases and 3 bases respectively, with 18 bases between them. Germline V gene lookup returns CDR1 LNHDA and CDR2 SQIVND (reference sequence). The CDR3 loop is CASKEVHRAPNEKLFF. CDR3 DNA sequence: TGTGCCAGTAAGGAGGTTCACAGGGCCCCTAATGAAAAACTGTTTTTT.

This clone was observed a few times. V usage is TRBV30 and J usage is TRBJ2-3; maybe TRBD2 (5 bases). Trimming shortened V by 5 bases and J by 5 bases, and 11 bases separated the two germline ends. This CDR3 is 12 amino acids long. Germline values: CDR1 GTSNPN, CDR2 SVGIG (reference sequence). CDR3 residues: CAWSRRRDTQYF. The CDR3 DNA reads TGTGCCTGGTCTCGGAGGAGAGATACGCAGTATTTT.

The chain recombines TRBV5-1 with TRBJ2-5; 12 nucleotides match TRBD2. This CDR3 contains 17 residues. The V segment lost 0 bases and the J segment 2 bases; nucleotides outside the gene matches: 5. Germline CDR1 reads SGHRS; CDR2 reads YFSETQ. The CDR3 DNA sequence: TGCGCCAGCAGCTTGGCCCCTAGCGGGAGGGGGCAAGAGACCCAGTACTTC. Translating it yields CASSLAPSGRGQETQYF. Based on the CDR3 plus reference TRBV5-1 and TRBJ2-5, the full variable domain is KAGVTQTPRYLIKTRGQQVTLSCSPISGHRSVSWYQQTPGQGLQFLFEYFSETQRNKGNFPGRFSGRQFSNSRSEMNVSTLELGDSALYLCASSLAPSGRGQETQYFGPGTRLLVL.

This chain links TRBV29-1 with TRBJ1-2; TRBD1 agrees at 10 bases. Germline CDR1 is SQVTM and CDR2 is ANQGSEA. This CDR3 has 14 residues. With 3 bases clipped from V and 5 bases from J, the junction kept 6 bases outside the gene matches. The CDR3, as DNA: TGCAGCGTTGAGGCCGGGACAGGGGATTATGGCTACACCTTC. Translating gives CSVEAGTGDYGYTF.

This sequence joins TRBV7-3 and TRBJ2-2, with a tentative D call TRBD2 (6 bases). V shed 4 bases and J shed 2 bases, with 11 bases lying between them. The CDR3 extends over 15 amino acids. Germline lookup yields CDR1 SGHTA and CDR2 FQGTGA. DNA for the CDR3: TGTGCCAGCAGCTCCGGGACTCTTAACACCGGGGAGCTGTTTTTT. This translates into CASSSGTLNTGELFF.

Concerning this clone itself: The germline gene is not matched at one end of the junction; a read error may be the cause. This chain links TRBV11-2 with TRBJ2-1, with TRBD1 matching over 8 bases. The germline V gene has CDR1 SGHAT and CDR2 FQNNGV. This CDR3 is 13 amino acids long. CDR3 sequence (DNA): TGTGCCAGCAGCCTCGGGACTGGACAGGGTGTCCTCTTC. It translates to CASSLGTGQGVLF. The full variable domain, with the rest looked up from reference TRBV11-2 and TRBJ2-1, is EAGVAQSPRYKIIEKRQSVAFWCNPISGHATLYWYQQILGQGPKLLIQFQNNGVVDDSQLPKDRFSAERLKGVDSTLKIQPAKLEDSAVYLCASSLGTGQGVLFGPGTRLTVL.

This clone was picked up a small number of times. This chain links TRBV29-1 with TRBJ2-1; TRBD1 aligns across 10 bases. Per germline, CDR1 SQVTM and CDR2 ANQGSEA. Trimming took 8 bases from V and 7 from J; bases not matched to a gene: 11. This CDR3 has 14 residues. The CDR3 bases are TGCAGCTTTTATAGGGGACAGGGGTGGAATGAGCAGTTCTTC. This gives the protein CSFYRGQGWNEQFF.

A few counts support this clone. The genes are TRBV7-8 and TRBJ1-1, with 8 positions matching TRBD1. CDR1 and CDR2 from the germline V gene are SGHVS and FQNEAQ. After removal of 5 bases from V and 6 bases from J, the junction contained 14 bases not matched to a gene. The CDR3 length is 16 residues. The CDR3 sequence is CASSHPPGQGGPEAFF. The CDR3 coding sequence is TGTGCCAGCAGCCACCCTCCCGGACAGGGCGGCCCTGAAGCTTTCTTT.

The V gene is TRBV6-1, the J gene TRBJ2-7; 9 bases match TRBD2. After removal of 1 base from V and 6 bases from J, the junction contained 10 bases not matched to a gene. CDR1 is MNHNS and CDR2 is SASEGT in the germline V gene. This CDR3 has 16 amino acids. The CDR3 bases are TGTGCCAGCAGTGAAGGTGGGACTAGCCTCTTCCTCGAGCAGTACTTC. This sequence encodes CASSEGGTSLFLEQYF.

This clone was counted a few times. The chain links TRBV6-1 to TRBJ2-2; D may be TRBD1 (6 bases). In germline, CDR1 is MNHNS, CDR2 SASEGT. This CDR3 contains 17 residues. Trimming took 1 base from V and 5 from J, leaving 17 bases between them. CDR3 protein: CASSEVGDRRNTGELFF. The CDR3 DNA is TGTGCCAGCAGTGAAGTGGGAGACAGGCGAAATACCGGGGAGCTGTTTTTT.

The chain uses TRBV15 and TRBJ1-5, with 7 bases identical to TRBD1. The germline CDR1 and CDR2 sequences are LNHNV and YYDKDF (reference sequence). J gave up 4 bases and V 11 bases, and 14 bases lay outside the gene matches. The CDR3 contains 15 residues. The CDR3 nucleotides read TGTGCCCCGGCTGAAATGACAGGGCAGAATCAGCCCCAGCATTTT. It encodes CAPAEMTGQNQPQHF.

Only a few counts were recorded for this clone. The chain couples TRBV28 to TRBJ1-3; no reliable D call. Trimming took 6 bases from V and 7 from J, leaving 22 bases between them. The length of the CDR3 is 16 residues. Germline loops: CDR1 MDHEN, CDR2 SYDVKM. CDR3 region: CASRTTPIKRNNTIYF. CDR3 DNA: TGTGCCAGCAGAACCACACCGATAAAGCGGAACAACACCATATATTTT. Looking up the rest from reference TRBV28 and TRBJ1-3 gives the full variable domain: DVKVTQSSRYLVKRTGEKVFLECVQDMDHENMFWYRQDPGLGLRLIYFSYDVKMKEKGDIPEGYSVSREKKERFSLILESASTNQTSMYLCASRTTPIKRNNTIYFGEGSWLTVV.

Relative to its sample, this clone is medium-sized. The gene calls are TRBV6-4 and TRBJ2-5, with D possibly being TRBD1 (6 bases). Germline V gives CDR1 MRHNA, CDR2 SNTAGT. The CDR3 consists of 16 residues. Trimming took off 8 bases at V and 5 bases at J, with 24 bases between the two ends. This CDR3 reads CASPGHIQRRQETQYF. In DNA form, the CDR3 reads TGTGCCAGCCCGGGACACATACAACGTCGTCAGGAGACCCAGTACTTC.

This clone was counted between two and nine times. The rearrangement links TRBV27 to TRBJ2-2; D unresolved. The CDR3 is 12 residues long. Trimming removed 6 bases from V and 6 bases from J, with 8 bases in between. The germline V gene encodes CDR1 MNHEY and CDR2 SMNVEV (reference sequence). The CDR3 region is CASSTPAGELFF. Here the CDR3 DNA reads TGTGCCAGCAGCACCCCGGCCGGGGAGCTGTTTTTT.

The chain couples TRBV4-1 to TRBJ2-1, with 12 positions matching TRBD2. Germline CDR1 and CDR2: MGHRA and YSYEKL. Trimming cost V 0 bases and J 6 bases; bases outside gene matches: 3. This CDR3 comprises 16 residues. The CDR3 sequence is CASSQEGLAGGNEQFF. The CDR3 nucleotides are TGCGCCAGCAGCCAAGAGGGACTAGCGGGTGGCAATGAGCAGTTCTTC.

The CDR3 DNA is TGTGCCAGCAAGGAGGCCAACTCTGGAAACACCATATATTTT. Residues: CASKEANSGNTIYF. This rearrangement joins TRBV7-9 to TRBJ1-3; D unclear. V lost 7 bases to trimming and J lost 0 bases, with 10 bases between them. Germline CDR1 reads SEHNR; CDR2 reads FQNEAQ (reference sequence). The CDR3 is 14 amino acids.

The chain combines TRBV5-4 with TRBJ2-7, with 11 bases identical to TRBD2. Germline values: CDR1 SGHNT, CDR2 YYREEE (reference sequence). The CDR3 consists of 14 residues. V gave up 2 bases and J gave up 4 bases; unmatched junction bases: 2. CDR3 sequence: CASSLGTSGYEQYF. CDR3 DNA: TGTGCCAGCAGCTTAGGGACTAGCGGTTACGAGCAGTACTTC.

This clone was detected a few times. The chain links TRBV5-1 to TRBJ1-1, with TRBD1 matching 10 bases. The CDR3 loop spans 15 amino acids. The germline V gene encodes CDR1 SGHRS and CDR2 YFSETQ. V gave up 5 bases and J gave up 5 bases; unmatched junction bases: 9. Here the CDR3 DNA reads TGCGCCAGCAGTATATCCGGGACAGGGGAAACTGAAGCTTTCTTT. It encodes CASSISGTGETEAFF. The variable domain in full, with the rest retrieved from reference TRBV5-1 and TRBJ1-1, is KAGVTQTPRYLIKTRGQQVTLSCSPISGHRSVSWYQQTPGQGLQFLFEYFSETQRNKGNFPGRFSGRQFSNSRSEMNVSTLELGDSALYLCASSISGTGETEAFFGQGTRLTVV.